This TCR beta chain came from a study of blood T cell repertoires in COVID-19. Across the whole study: Acute-phase and convalescent COVID-19 samples originated in the United States, Italy and Spain.

Here immunoSEQ multiplex PCR was the method, and the copy in TCRdb shows in-frame clones only, minus some. The sample shows about 170,000 clones, around 90% of them seen only once. This TCR derives from a man aged 50-60 years who had recovered from COVID-19. The sequenced material came from peripheral blood.

Here the CDR3 DNA reads TGTGCCAGCAGCGTACTACAGGGAGGGGCTTTCTTT. This encodes CASSVLQGGAFF. V and J are TRBV7-9 and TRBJ1-1; weak D call: TRBD1 (6 bases). With 5 bases removed from V and 11 bases from J, the gap between germline ends came to 15 bases. Germline values: CDR1 SEHNR, CDR2 FQNEAQ (reference sequence). CDR3 length: 12 residues.